Shown below are 13 T cell receptor beta chains from a single sample sequenced in a study of cytomegalovirus exposure and HLA in healthy donors. The PCR contained 60 Vbeta and 13 Jbeta primers. Method: immunoSEQ multiplex PCR; TCRdb's copy keeps in-frame clones and lacks some. The table lists around 150,000 clones, about 79% of them singletons. Input material: PBMCs. All receptors derive from a woman younger than 45 in good health and CMV-seronegative.

V is TRBV27 and J is TRBJ2-2; a possible D gene is TRBD2 (6 bases). The CDR3 contains 16 residues. In germline, CDR1 is MNHEY, CDR2 SMNVEV (reference sequence). Trimming took off 0 bases at V and 0 bases at J, with 8 bases between the two ends. CDR3 sequence: CASSLSSGANTGELFF. CDR3 DNA: TGTGCCAGCAGTTTATCGTCGGGGGCGAACACCGGGGAGCTGTTTTTT.

The chain couples TRBV5-6 to TRBJ2-3; 8 positions match TRBD2. The germline V gene has CDR1 SGHDT and CDR2 YYEEEE. This CDR3 is 15 amino acids long. The trim removed 2 bases at V and 5 bases at J, leaving 7 bases unmatched. This CDR3 reads CASSFTGGRRDTQYF. Here the CDR3 DNA reads TGTGCCAGCAGCTTCACGGGGGGGCGAAGAGATACGCAGTATTTT.

The chain links TRBV4-3 to TRBJ2-5, with 8 bases matching TRBD2. The CDR3 contains 16 residues. V shed 4 bases and J 5 bases; nucleotides not matched to a gene: 12. Germline CDR1 reads LGHNA; CDR2 reads YSLEER. CDR3 coding DNA: TGCGCCAGCAGCCGGGAGTCGGGAGGGGGTCTGGAGACCCAGTACTTC. Protein product: CASSRESGGGLETQYF.

J is TRBJ2-1 and V is TRBV5-1, with D possibly TRBD1 on 7 matching bases. Looked up from germline, CDR1 is SGHRS and CDR2 is YFSETQ. The V and J ends lost 3 bases and 7 bases respectively, with 20 bases between them. The CDR3 is 16 residues long. The CDR3, as DNA: TGCGCCAGCAGCTCCGGGGGCAGGGGGACCCTGAATGAGCAGTTCTTC. Translated: CASSSGGRGTLNEQFF.

The rearrangement uses TRBV7-2 and TRBJ2-1; the D gene is possibly TRBD2 (7 bases). The CDR3 covers 17 residues. Trimming left V 1 base short and J 7 bases short, with 20 bases between. Germline assignment: CDR1 SGHTA and CDR2 FQGNSA. The chain's CDR3 is CASSLEVGRGGRNEQFF. CDR3 DNA sequence: TGTGCCAGCAGCTTAGAGGTTGGGAGGGGGGGAAGGAATGAGCAGTTCTTC.

The chain carries TRBV15 and TRBJ1-2; D gene ambiguous. This CDR3 has 15 amino acids. Trimming cost V 0 bases and J 3 bases, with 11 bases left between them. Germline lookup yields CDR1 LNHNV and CDR2 YYDKDF (reference sequence). CDR3 residues: CATSRDSRSYYGYTF. The CDR3 DNA reads as TGTGCCACCAGCAGAGATTCCAGGTCCTACTATGGCTACACCTTC.

The V and J genes are TRBV9 and TRBJ1-3, with D possibly TRBD1 on 5 matching bases. Germline CDR1 and CDR2: SGDLS and YYNGEE. V was cut by 1 base and J by 0 bases, with 11 bases left in between. The CDR3 runs 16 residues. The chain's CDR3 is CASSVRGHLSGNTIYF. CDR3 coding DNA: TGTGCCAGCAGCGTAAGGGGCCACCTCTCTGGAAACACCATATATTTT.

The chain carries TRBV10-1 and TRBJ2-3; maybe TRBD1 (6 bases). There are 17 residues in the CDR3. Germline CDR1 WNHNN, CDR2 SYGVQD (reference sequence). V lost 4 bases and J 0 bases, leaving 17 bases between the germline ends. The CDR3 DNA reads as TGCGCCAGCAGTGGTACAGGGTATCGATCTAGCACAGATACGCAGTATTTT. Its translation is CASSGTGYRSSTDTQYF.

This sequence joins TRBV5-1 and TRBJ1-1, with a possible D match to TRBD1 (5 bases). The length of the CDR3 is 11 residues. V was trimmed by 4 bases and J by 10 bases, leaving 11 bases between them. In germline, CDR1 is SGHRS, CDR2 YFSETQ. CDR3 loop: CASSAGGGAFF. The DNA of the CDR3 is TGCGCCAGCAGCGCCGGGGGGGGAGCTTTCTTT. The complete variable domain, with remaining parts taken from reference TRBV5-1 and TRBJ1-1, reads KAGVTQTPRYLIKTRGQQVTLSCSPISGHRSVSWYQQTPGQGLQFLFEYFSETQRNKGNFPGRFSGRQFSNSRSEMNVSTLELGDSALYLCASSAGGGAFFGQGTRLTVV.

This chain links TRBV18 with TRBJ1-2; possible D gene TRBD1, 5 bases. Trimming took off 4 bases at V and 4 bases at J, with 16 bases between the two ends. The CDR3 is 15 residues long. Germline CDR1 reads KGHSH; CDR2 reads LQKENI. The chain's CDR3 is CASSRGGQPTYGYTF. The CDR3 DNA reads as TGTGCCAGCTCACGGGGGGGTCAGCCCACCTATGGCTACACCTTC.

The chain is built from TRBV30 and TRBJ1-2; D might be TRBD1 (6 bases). The CDR3 has 13 residues. Germline V gene data show CDR1 as GTSNPN and CDR2 as SVGIG (reference sequence). V was trimmed by 2 bases and J by 4 bases, leaving 11 bases between them. Here the CDR3 reads CAWSLRGSYGYTF. CDR3 sequence (DNA): TGTGCCTGGAGTCTTAGGGGGAGCTATGGCTACACCTTC.

The chain joins TRBV6-5 to TRBJ1-2; D is undetermined. The CDR3 runs to 15 residues. Per germline, CDR1 MNHEY and CDR2 SVGAGI. Trimming shortened V by 6 bases and J by 3 bases, and 17 bases separated the two germline ends. CDR3 DNA sequence: TGTGCCAGCAGGCGGGCCTCTAGGGTGGACTATGGCTACACCTTC. Residues: CASRRASRVDYGYTF.

The chain joins TRBV6-5 to TRBJ2-7; the D gene is possibly TRBD1 (5 bases). Germline CDR1 MNHEY, CDR2 SVGAGI. The CDR3 is 14 amino acids. Trimming cost V 2 bases and J 7 bases, with 15 bases left between them. This chain's CDR3 is CASSYETGPREQYF. In DNA form, the CDR3 reads TGTGCCAGCAGTTACGAAACAGGACCGCGGGAGCAGTACTTC.